The T cell receptor beta chain described here comes from a study of blood T cell repertoires in COVID-19. Looked up from germline, CDR1 is KGHSH and CDR2 is LQKENI. The length of the CDR3 is 14 residues. The V gene lost 3 bases and the J gene lost 5 bases, with 13 bases spanning the gap. Original analysis: For nucleated cells, counts were estimated from reference gene primer amplification. Sequenced by immunoSEQ multiplex PCR; TCRdb stores in-frame clones only, minus some. Clone size and the V and J calls come from that table; the DNA yielded D and trimming. The data show more than 200,000 clones, 65% to 90% seen once.

The chain is built from TRBV18 and TRBJ2-5; a weak D match, TRBD2 (6 bases). This TCR was sampled from a young man with active or convalescent COVID-19. Sequences were obtained from peripheral blood. The chain's CDR3 is CASSPETAGETQYF. In DNA form, the CDR3 reads TGTGCCAGCTCACCCGAGACCGCGGGGGAGACCCAGTACTTC.